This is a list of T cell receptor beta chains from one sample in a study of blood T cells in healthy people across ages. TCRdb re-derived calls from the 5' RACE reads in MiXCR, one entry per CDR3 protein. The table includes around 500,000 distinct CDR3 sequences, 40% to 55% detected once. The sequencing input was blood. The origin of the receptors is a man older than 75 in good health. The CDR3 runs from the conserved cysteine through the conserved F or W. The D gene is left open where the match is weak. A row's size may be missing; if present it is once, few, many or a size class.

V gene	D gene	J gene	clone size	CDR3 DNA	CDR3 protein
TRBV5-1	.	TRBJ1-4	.	TGCGCCAGCAGCCCAAACCACGGGGGTACTAATGAAAAACTGTTTTTT	CASSPNHGGTNEKLFF
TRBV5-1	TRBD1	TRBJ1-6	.	TGCGCCAGCAGGTCCATCACAGGGGATTCACCCCTCCACTTT	CASRSITGDSPLHF
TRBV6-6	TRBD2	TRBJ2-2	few	TGTGCCAGCAGATCCAATAGCGGGGGCTTGGCCGGGGAGCTGTTTTTT	CASRSNSGGLAGELFF
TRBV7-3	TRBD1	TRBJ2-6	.	TGTGCCAGCAGCTTAACAGGGACAGGGTTTAGCTCTGGGGCCAACGTCCTGACTTTC	CASSLTGTGFSSGANVLTF
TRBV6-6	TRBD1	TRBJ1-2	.	TGTGCCAGCAGACGGACAGGGCAGAACTATGGCTACACCTTC	CASRRTGQNYGYTF
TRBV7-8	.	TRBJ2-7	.	TGTGCCAGCAGCCATCCGGGGCGTGAGCAGTACTTC	CASSHPGREQYF
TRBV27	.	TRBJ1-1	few	TGTGCCAGCACCCTCACCCGGGGTGGCACTGAAGCTTTCTTT	CASTLTRGGTEAFF
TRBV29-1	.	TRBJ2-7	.	TGCAGCGTTGAATCCGCCGAGCAGTACTTC	CSVESAEQYF
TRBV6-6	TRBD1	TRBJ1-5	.	TGTGCCAGCAGTTACGATAGGGGGGACAGGGCTTCTTGGTTCCTGCATTTT	CASSYDRGDRASWFLHF
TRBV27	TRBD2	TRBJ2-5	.	TGTGCCAGCAGTTCCATAACGCGGGAGCAGTACTTC	CASSSITREQYF
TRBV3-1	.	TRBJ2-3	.	TGTGCCAGCAGCCATAGAGTGGCAGATACGCAGTATTTT	CASSHRVADTQYF
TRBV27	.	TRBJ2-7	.	TGTGCCAGCAGTTCCAGACAGGTGAGGGGCGAGCAGTACTTC	CASSSRQVRGEQYF
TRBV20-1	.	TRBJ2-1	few	TGCAGTGCTAGAGGGAACAATGAGCAGTTCTTC	CSARGNNEQFF
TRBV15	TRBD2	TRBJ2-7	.	TGTGCCACCAGCAGAGATAAGGGCCTAGCGGTCTCCTACGAGCAGTACTTC	CATSRDKGLAVSYEQYF
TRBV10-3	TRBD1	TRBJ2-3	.	TGTGCCATCAGTGAGTCGAAGGGACAGGTGGGCACAGATACGCAGTATTTT	CAISESKGQVGTDTQYF
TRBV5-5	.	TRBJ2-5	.	TGTGCCAGCAGCTTGCGGCAGCCTCAAGAGACCCAGTACTTC	CASSLRQPQETQYF
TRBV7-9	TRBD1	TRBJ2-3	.	TGTGCCAGCAGCTTCACCCGACAGGGGGCTAGGACAGATACGCAGTATTTT	CASSFTRQGARTDTQYF
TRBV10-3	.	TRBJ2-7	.	TGTGCCATCAGTGATCAGGGAGGCGACGAGCAGTACTTC	CAISDQGGDEQYF
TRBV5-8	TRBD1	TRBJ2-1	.	TGTGCCAGCCCCGAAGGGACAGGGAGTTCCTACAATGAGCAGTTCTTC	CASPEGTGSSYNEQFF
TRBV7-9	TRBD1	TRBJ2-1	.	TGTGCCAGCATCAGGCCCGGGACAGGGGACAATGAGCAGTTCTTC	CASIRPGTGDNEQFF
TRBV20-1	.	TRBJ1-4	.	TGCAGTGCTGGACCTCAGAATGAAAAACTGTTTTTT	CSAGPQNEKLFF
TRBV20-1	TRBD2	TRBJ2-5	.	TGCAGTGGACTAGCGGGAGTGGGGGAGACCCAGTACTTC	CSGLAGVGETQYF
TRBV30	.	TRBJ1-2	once	TGTGCCTGGAGTGTAGCGGAAGGCTACACCTTC	CAWSVAEGYTF
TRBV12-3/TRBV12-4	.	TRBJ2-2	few	TGTGCCAGCAGTTTTCGTCAGGAGCTGTTTTTT	CASSFRQELFF
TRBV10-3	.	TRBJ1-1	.	TGTGCCATCAGTGCAAGGGGGTCCGAGCTGAACACTGAAGCTTTCTTT	CAISARGSELNTEAFF
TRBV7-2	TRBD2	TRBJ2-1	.	TGTGCCAGCAGCTTGGAGGGACTAGCGGGTAATGAGCAGTTCTTC	CASSLEGLAGNEQFF
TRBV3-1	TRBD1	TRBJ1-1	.	TGTGCCAGCAGCTCGCCCGGGACAGGGCAAGAAGCTTTCTTT	CASSSPGTGQEAFF
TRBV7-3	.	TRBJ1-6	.	TGTGCCAGCAGAGGACAGCTCAATTCACCCCTCCACTTT	CASRGQLNSPLHF
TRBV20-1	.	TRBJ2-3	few	TGCAGTGCAACACGGGGCCAGGGAACAGATACGCAGTATTTT	CSATRGQGTDTQYF
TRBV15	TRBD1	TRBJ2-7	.	TGTGCCACCAGCAGAGATTGGAATCCGGACAGGCCCTACGAGCAGTACTTC	CATSRDWNPDRPYEQYF
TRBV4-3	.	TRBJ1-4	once	TGCGCCAGCAGCCAAGTCCTCCCTGAAAAAGCGTTTTTT	CASSQVLPEKAFF
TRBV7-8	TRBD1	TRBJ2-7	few	TGTGCCAGCAGCCTACTATACGTGACAGGGGGCCTTTCCGACGAGCAGTACTTC	CASSLLYVTGGLSDEQYF
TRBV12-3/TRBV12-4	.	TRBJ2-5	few	TGTGCCAGCAGTTTTTGGGGGCGGACCCAAGAGACCCAGTACTTC	CASSFWGRTQETQYF
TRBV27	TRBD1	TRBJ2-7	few	TGTGCCAGCAGTTACCACAGGGGCAGCTCCTACGAGCAGTACTTC	CASSYHRGSSYEQYF
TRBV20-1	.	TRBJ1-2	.	TGCAGTGCTAGACTTAGGCATGGCTACACCTTC	CSARLRHGYTF
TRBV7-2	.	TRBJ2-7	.	TGTGCCAGCAGCTTGGCCTCGGGGCTTCAGGGCGAGCAGTACTTC	CASSLASGLQGEQYF
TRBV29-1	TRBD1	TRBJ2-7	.	TGCAGCGTGGAGGGACAGGGAGAAACCTACGAGCAGTACTTC	CSVEGQGETYEQYF
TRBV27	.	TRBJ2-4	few	TGTGCCAGCAGTCCCCAGGCAGGGGTCATTCAGTACTTC	CASSPQAGVIQYF
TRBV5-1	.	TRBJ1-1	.	TGCGCCAGCAGGCCGACAACCACCCGCACTGAAGCTTTCTTT	CASRPTTTRTEAFF
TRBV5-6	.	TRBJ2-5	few	TGTGCCAGCAGCTTTACCGGACTCTCGCAAGAGACCCAGTACTTC	CASSFTGLSQETQYF
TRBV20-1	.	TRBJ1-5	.	TGCAGTGCTAGAGTATCGCCCAATCAGCCCCAGCATTTT	CSARVSPNQPQHF
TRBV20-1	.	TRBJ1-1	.	TGCAGTGCTAGTAGGAGCACTGAAGCTTTCTTT	CSASRSTEAFF
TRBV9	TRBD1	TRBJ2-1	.	TGTGCCAGCAGCGCAGGGGGCCAATACAATGAGCAGTTCTTC	CASSAGGQYNEQFF
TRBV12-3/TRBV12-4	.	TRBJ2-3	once	TGTGCCAGCAGTAAAGGGGTAGGCTTCACAGATACGCAGTATTTT	CASSKGVGFTDTQYF